These T cell receptor beta chains were read from a single sample in a study of OX40 agonist ivuxolimab in advanced cancers. Only in-frame clones appear in the TCRdb table, and some are missing; sequencing was by immunoSEQ multiplex PCR. Of around 72,000 clones listed, more than 65% were seen once; the top ten hold 5%. The source was CD4+ or CD8+ T cells sorted from blood, collected in a trial of the OX40 agonist ivuxolimab. These receptors all stem from an adult with an advanced solid tumor such as melanoma, head and neck, liver or kidney cancer. CDR3s include the opening cysteine and the closing phenylalanine or tryptophan. The D gene is left open where the match is weak. Clone sizes are given selectively: once, few, many, or a class where the clone is expanded.

TRBJ2-7,TRBD1,.,TRBV7-8,TGTGCCAGCAGCTCCGCTCCGGGACAGGGATACGAGCAGTACTTC,CASSSAPGQGYEQYF
TRBJ2-1,.,.,TRBV27,TGTGCCAGCAGTCCCCGGCCGAGCCCCTTAACCTACAATGAGCAGTTCTTC,CASSPRPSPLTYNEQFF
TRBJ2-4,.,.,TRBV4-1,TGCGCCAGCAGCCAAGAGTCCAATTTAGCCAAAAACATTCAGTACTTC,CASSQESNLAKNIQYF
TRBJ1-4,.,once,TRBV14,TGTGCCAGCAGCCAAGCTGAAAAACTGTTTTTT,CASSQAEKLFF
TRBJ2-7,.,.,TRBV9,TGTGCCAGCAGCGTAGACGGTTCGGGGAGTTACGAGCAGTACTTC,CASSVDGSGSYEQYF
TRBJ2-3,TRBD1,.,TRBV18,TGTGCCAGCTCACCACCGGGACAGGGTTCAGATACGCAGTATTTT,CASSPPGQGSDTQYF
TRBJ1-1,TRBD1,.,TRBV6-1,TGTGCCAGCAGTGAAGTTGTCGGACAGGGAATGAACACTGAAGCTTTCTTT,CASSEVVGQGMNTEAFF
TRBJ1-1,.,.,TRBV2,TGTGCCAGCAGTGGACAGGTGGGGGGCACTGAAGCTTTCTTT,CASSGQVGGTEAFF
TRBJ1-5,.,.,TRBV6-6,TGTGCCAGCAGTCGACCCGAAGATCAGCCCCAGCATTTT,CASSRPEDQPQHF
TRBJ2-1,TRBD2,.,TRBV11-3,TGTGCCAGCAGCTTAGGGGGAGGACTAGCGGGAGGGAATGAGCAGTTCTTC,CASSLGGGLAGGNEQFF
TRBJ2-5,.,.,TRBV4-1,TGCGCCAGCAGCCAAGATCGCGATCAAGAGACCCAGTACTTC,CASSQDRDQETQYF
TRBJ2-2,.,.,TRBV7-2,TGTGCCAGCAGCTTCTTAAACACCGGGGAGCTGTTTTTT,CASSFLNTGELFF
TRBJ1-1,.,once,TRBV7-3,TGTGCCAGCAGCAGCGACGGGACGGACAAAGGGACTGAAGCTTTCTTT,CASSSDGTDKGTEAFF
TRBJ2-7,.,.,TRBV7-8,TGTGCCAGCAGCTTAGGTATGGGGGCAGGCGAGCAGTACTTC,CASSLGMGAGEQYF
TRBJ1-3,.,.,TRBV6-5,TGTGCCAGCAGTTACTCGGGCAGCCAAGGAAACACCATATATTTT,CASSYSGSQGNTIYF
TRBJ2-7,.,.,TRBV5-1,TGCGCCAGCAGCTTGCCCAGCAGCTCCTACGAGCAGTACTTC,CASSLPSSSYEQYF
TRBJ1-2,.,.,TRBV5-1,TGCGCCAGCAGCTTGGAATTGGTCGGGGGGGACGGCTACACCTTC,CASSLELVGGDGYTF
TRBJ1-1,TRBD1,few,TRBV20-1,TGCAGTGCCGGACAGGGTGGGTCTTTCTTT,CSAGQGGSFF
TRBJ1-6,.,.,TRBV30,TGTGCCTGGAGTTACCAGGCGGGGCCGTCTTCACCCCTCCACTTT,CAWSYQAGPSSPLHF
TRBJ2-7,.,.,TRBV15,TGTGCCACCAGCAGAGACCGGGACAACTACGAGCAGTACTTC,CATSRDRDNYEQYF
TRBJ2-3,TRBD2,.,TRBV15,TGTGCCACCAGCAGAGACGCGGCGGGGGGGCAAGATACGCAGTATTTT,CATSRDAAGGQDTQYF
TRBJ1-2,.,once,TRBV7-9,TGTGCCAGCAGCCCCCAGGAGATGTATGGCTACACCTTC,CASSPQEMYGYTF
TRBJ1-5,.,once,TRBV6-1,TGTGCCAGCAGTGAAGCAGGGACGGTAAGGGGAAATCAGCCCCAGCATTTT,CASSEAGTVRGNQPQHF
TRBJ2-5,.,.,TRBV5-4,TGTGCCAGCAGCTTGTGGACGGAAGAGACCCAGTACTTC,CASSLWTEETQYF